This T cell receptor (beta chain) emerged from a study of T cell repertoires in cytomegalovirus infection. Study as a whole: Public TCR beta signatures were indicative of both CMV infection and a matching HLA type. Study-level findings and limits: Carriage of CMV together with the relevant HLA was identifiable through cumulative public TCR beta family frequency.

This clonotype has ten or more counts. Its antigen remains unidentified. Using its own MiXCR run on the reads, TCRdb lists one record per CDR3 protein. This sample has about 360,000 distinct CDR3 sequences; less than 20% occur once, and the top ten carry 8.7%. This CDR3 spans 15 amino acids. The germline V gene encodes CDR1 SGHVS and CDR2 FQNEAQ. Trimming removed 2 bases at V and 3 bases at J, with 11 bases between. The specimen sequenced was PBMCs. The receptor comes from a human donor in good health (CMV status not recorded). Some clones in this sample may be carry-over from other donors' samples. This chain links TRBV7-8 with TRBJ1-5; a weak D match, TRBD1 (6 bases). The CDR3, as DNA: TGTGCCAGCAGCTTAACAGCAGGGGCCAATCAGCCCCAGCATTTT. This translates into CASSLTAGANQPQHF.